Below, 3 T cell receptor beta chains from the same sample are listed, as sequenced in a study of shared clonotypes between healthy human individuals. The data were produced by immunoSEQ multiplex PCR, yet TCRdb's version contains in-frame clones alone and is incomplete. The data show approximately 1,500,000 clones, around 98% seen once. Sequencing input: naive CD4+ T cells sorted from blood. The subset was: CD45RA+ positively selected. The origin of the receptors is a man younger than 40 in good health.

The chain uses TRBV5-1 and TRBJ2-3; weak D call: TRBD1 (6 bases). The V end was cut by 2 bases, the J end by 5 bases, with 12 bases between. This CDR3 is 14 amino acids long. The V gene's germline CDR1 is SGHRS and CDR2 YFSETQ. This chain's CDR3 is CASSLQGRIDTQYF. CDR3 sequence (DNA): TGCGCCAGCAGCTTACAGGGACGTATAGATACGCAGTATTTT.

CDR3 DNA: TGTGCCAGCAGTGTAGAGCGCAATCAGCCCCAGCATTTT. Translated, it gives CASSVERNQPQHF. The chain is built from TRBV6-1 and TRBJ1-5; D unresolved. This CDR3 is 13 amino acids long. Germline assignment: CDR1 MNHNS and CDR2 SASEGT. Between the trimmed V and J ends, which lost 4 bases and 2 bases, there was a span of 6 bases.

The genes are TRBV5-1 and TRBJ2-1; TRBD1 matches at 7 bases. The CDR3 is 17 amino acids. Germline V gene lookup returns CDR1 SGHRS and CDR2 YFSETQ. Germline trimming cut 5 bases from V and 2 bases from J; bases unmatched to any gene: 13. This CDR3 is CASSQDRVLITYNEQFF. CDR3 DNA sequence: TGCGCCAGCAGTCAAGACAGGGTGTTGATAACCTACAATGAGCAGTTCTTC.